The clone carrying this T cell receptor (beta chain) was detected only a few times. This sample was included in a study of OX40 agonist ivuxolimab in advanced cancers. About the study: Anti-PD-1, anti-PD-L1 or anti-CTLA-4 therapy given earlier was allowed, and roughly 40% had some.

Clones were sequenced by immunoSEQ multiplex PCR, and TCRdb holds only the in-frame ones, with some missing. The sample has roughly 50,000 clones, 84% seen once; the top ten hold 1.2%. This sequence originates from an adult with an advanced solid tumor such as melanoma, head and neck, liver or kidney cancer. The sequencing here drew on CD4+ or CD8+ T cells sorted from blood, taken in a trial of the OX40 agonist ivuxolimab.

CDR3 sequence (DNA): TGTGCCAGCAGTGTTATGACAGTGAACACTGAAGCTTTCTTT. It encodes CASSVMTVNTEAFF. The rearrangement links TRBV2 to TRBJ1-1, with a weak D call TRBD1 (5 bases). The V gene's germline CDR1 is SNHLY and CDR2 FYNNEI. Trimming took off 4 bases at V and 0 bases at J, with 9 bases between the two ends. The CDR3 sequence is 14 residues long.